This T cell receptor (beta chain) was obtained from a study of T-cell memory formation after mild COVID-19. In this sample, this clonotype turned up a few times. MiXCR, run by TCRdb on the 5' RACE reads, gives a single entry per CDR3 protein. The sample consists of some 320,000 distinct CDR3 sequences, approximately 15% of them appearing once. Germline V gene sequence: CDR1 LGHNT, CDR2 FRNRAP. This CDR3 spans 13 amino acids. The V end lost 2 bases, the J end lost 3 bases, and 8 bases lay between the germline ends. This clonotype was sampled from a man between 18 and 35 years old who had mild COVID-19 (a few samples of this study predate the infection). Cell type and time point are not known. The specimen was PBMCs or a T cell subset sorted from them (not recorded which). This chain connects TRBV12-5 to TRBJ2-7; D might be TRBD1 or TRBD2, each matching 5 bases. The CDR3 loop reads CASGLHGGYEQYF. The CDR3 DNA sequence: TGTGCTAGTGGTTTGCATGGGGGCTACGAGCAGTACTTC.